The next 23 T cell receptor beta chains were all read from a single sample in a study of regulatory T cells in long-lasting Graves disease (dated by TCRdb to about 2021). Library generation was performed with multiplex PCR. Data came from an Illumina HiSeq 4000. To build TCR beta libraries, CDR3 regions were amplified by Arm-PCR using iRepertoire HTBI primers. In-frame beta chains were kept once TCRdb had trimmed the public reads at Q25 with fastp and called clones with MiXCR. Rows are unified per CDR3 protein, each entry keeping the most common DNA and genes. Present in this sample are approximately 350,000 distinct CDR3 sequences, 16% of which were seen just once. The ten largest clonotypes hold about 19% of the sample. The time point label here, explained by the study, means: newly diagnosed GD, antithyroid drugs for less than 3 months. RNA was extracted from PBMCs in TRIzol for both TCR sequencing and RNA sequencing.

These data are also associated with another study on T cells in Graves' hyperthyroidism and ophthalmopathy.

The material was peripheral blood mononuclear cells (PBMCs), obtained at new diagnosis, from a patient treated with antithyroid drugs. These receptors were obtained from a woman aged 18-29 years with Graves disease. Donor details come from another sample of the same person, matched by shared clones.

This clonotype has ten or more counts. V is TRBV20-1 and J is TRBJ2-2; 7 bases agree with TRBD1. After removal of 0 bases from V and 4 bases from J, the junction contained 5 bases not matched to a gene. Germline assignment: CDR1 DFQATT and CDR2 SNEGSKA (reference sequence). This CDR3 comprises 15 residues. Here the CDR3 reads CSARDIGGGTGELFF. Here the CDR3 DNA reads TGCAGTGCTAGAGATATAGGGGGCGGCACCGGGGAGCTGTTTTTT.

The chain joins TRBV6-1 to TRBJ2-7; 8 bases match TRBD1. Germline assignment: CDR1 MNHNS and CDR2 SASEGT. The V segment lost 2 bases and the J segment 5 bases; nucleotides outside the gene matches: 11. This CDR3 region has 16 residues. The CDR3 loop reads CASSELGQGAMDEQYF. CDR3 nucleotides: TGTGCCAGCAGTGAATTAGGGCAGGGGGCTATGGACGAGCAGTACTTC.

This clonotype was seen more than once but under ten times. The rearrangement joins TRBV4-2 to TRBJ2-3; 13 bases are a match to TRBD2. Trimming cost V 0 bases and J 5 bases; bases outside gene matches: 2. Germline assignment: CDR1 LGHNA and CDR2 YNFKEQ. The CDR3 spans 16 residues. CDR3: CASSQERTSGRDTQYF. CDR3 sequence (DNA): TGTGCCAGCAGCCAAGAAAGGACTAGCGGGAGAGATACGCAGTATTTT.

This clonotype was seen ten or more times. The genes are TRBV6-5 and TRBJ2-5; 11 nucleotides line up with TRBD1. The CDR3 has 16 amino acids. CDR1 and CDR2 (germline): MNHEY, SVGAGI. J was trimmed by 5 bases and V by 3 bases; bases with no gene match: 8. CDR3 nucleotide sequence: TGTGCCAGCAGTTATCTCGGGGACAGGGGGTGGGAGACCCAGTACTTC. Translation: CASSYLGDRGWETQYF.

This clonotype was observed many times. The chain has TRBV20-1 and TRBJ2-7, with 9 nucleotides matching TRBD2. CDR1 DFQATT and CDR2 SNEGSKA come from the germline V gene (reference sequence). The CDR3 has 14 amino acids. Trimming at V came to 0 bases and at J to 9 bases, leaving 9 bases not matched to a gene. The CDR3 DNA sequence: TGCAGTGCTAGAGATGGAGCGGGAGGCAGGGTGCAGTACTTC. Protein: CSARDGAGGRVQYF.

The CDR3 here is CASSLGTFYEQYF. The CDR3 bases are TGTGCCAGCAGCTTGGGAACCTTCTACGAGCAGTACTTC. The chain links TRBV5-6 to TRBJ2-7; D gene uncertain. CDR1 and CDR2 (germline): SGHDT, YYEEEE. Trimming stripped 0 bases from V and 3 bases from J, with 7 bases between. This CDR3 has 13 amino acids.

This clonotype was counted between two and nine times. V usage is TRBV6-2 or TRBV6-3 and J usage is TRBJ2-6, with D possibly TRBD1 on 5 matching bases. Trimming took off 0 bases at V and 4 bases at J, with 13 bases between the two ends. Per the germline V gene, CDR1 is MNHEY and CDR2 is SVGEGT. The CDR3 runs to 17 residues. Here the CDR3 reads CASSYSFQGSGANVLTF. CDR3 DNA: TGTGCCAGCAGTTACTCGTTTCAGGGATCGGGGGCCAACGTCCTGACTTTC.

This clonotype showed up many times. The gene calls are TRBV2 and TRBJ2-1; D is tentatively TRBD1 or TRBD2 (6 bases each). The V end lost 7 bases, the J end lost 5 bases, and 18 bases lay between the germline ends. Per germline, CDR1 SNHLY and CDR2 FYNNEI. The CDR3 has 15 amino acids. CDR3 protein: CASNPGLRGDNEQFF. CDR3 DNA sequence: TGTGCCAGCAACCCAGGCCTTAGGGGGGACAATGAGCAGTTCTTC.

Many counts were recorded for this clonotype. V usage is TRBV11-2 and J usage is TRBJ2-4, with D perhaps matching TRBD1 or TRBD2 (5 bases each). From germline, CDR1 is SGHAT and CDR2 FQNNGV. Trimming stripped 0 bases from V and 9 bases from J, with 15 bases between. The CDR3 consists of 15 residues. CDR3 residues: CASSLDRGPWSIQYF. The DNA for the CDR3 is TGTGCCAGCAGCTTAGATCGGGGCCCGTGGAGCATTCAGTACTTC.

The chain recombines TRBV28 with TRBJ1-2; D is ambiguous. This CDR3 spans 11 amino acids. Trimming left V 6 bases short and J 4 bases short, with 6 bases between. Germline V gene sequence: CDR1 MDHEN, CDR2 SYDVKM. The CDR3 sequence: CASSPSYGYTF. As DNA, the CDR3 is TGTGCCAGCAGCCCAAGCTATGGCTACACCTTC.

At least ten counts were recorded for this clonotype. The rearrangement joins TRBV28 to TRBJ1-3, with no clear D. The ends were cut back, 7 bases at V and 4 bases at J, with 11 bases in the middle. Germline lookup yields CDR1 MDHEN and CDR2 SYDVKM. The CDR3 totals 13 residues. The DNA for the CDR3 is TGTGCCAGCAAAGACACGGGGGGAAACACCATATATTTT. Amino acids: CASKDTGGNTIYF.

This clonotype was detected ten times or more. The chain uses TRBV11-2 and TRBJ1-1, with 7 bases identical to TRBD1. The trim removed 3 bases at V and 0 bases at J, leaving 10 bases unmatched. This CDR3 is 17 amino acids long. The germline gives CDR1 SGHAT, CDR2 FQNNGV. The CDR3 DNA reads TGTGCCAGCAGCTTCCCGGGACAGATGATAATGAACACTGAAGCTTTCTTT. It yields the protein CASSFPGQMIMNTEAFF. The variable domain in full, with the rest retrieved from reference TRBV11-2 and TRBJ1-1, is EAGVAQSPRYKIIEKRQSVAFWCNPISGHATLYWYQQILGQGPKLLIQFQNNGVVDDSQLPKDRFSAERLKGVDSTLKIQPAKLEDSAVYLCASSFPGQMIMNTEAFFGQGTRLTVV.

The rearrangement joins TRBV25-1 to TRBJ1-4; the D is unclear. V was clipped by 6 bases and J by 4 bases, with 12 bases between them. The CDR3 extends over 14 amino acids. The germline gives CDR1 MGHDK, CDR2 SYGVNS. CDR3 sequence reads: CASSRSSGNEKLFF. CDR3 DNA sequence: TGTGCCAGCAGCCGCTCCTCGGGTAATGAAAAACTGTTTTTT.

This clonotype came up a few times. The chain joins TRBV10-3 to TRBJ1-4, with D possibly matching TRBD1 (5 bases). The V end was cut by 4 bases, the J end by 8 bases, with 14 bases between. There are 14 residues in the CDR3. Per germline, CDR1 ENHRY and CDR2 SYGVKD. CDR3 protein: CAISGESGHEKLFF. In DNA form, the CDR3 reads TGTGCCATCAGTGGAGAGTCAGGGCACGAAAAACTGTTTTTT.

V and J are TRBV19 and TRBJ1-1, with a possible D match to TRBD1 (5 bases). This CDR3 spans 11 amino acids. CDR1 and CDR2 from the germline V gene are LNHDA and SQIVND (reference sequence). V lost 7 bases and J lost 7, with 10 bases in between. The CDR3 region is CASNSQVEAFF. DNA for the CDR3: TGTGCCAGTAATTCACAGGTTGAAGCTTTCTTT.

The table lists this clonotype with many counts. This chain links TRBV20-1 with TRBJ1-2; 7 bases map to TRBD1. Germline CDR1 is DFQATT and CDR2 is SNEGSKA (reference sequence). The V segment lost 1 base and the J segment 4 bases; nucleotides outside the gene matches: 9. The CDR3 runs to 15 residues. The CDR3 coding sequence is TGCAGTGCTAGAGTGAGGACAGGAGCCATCTATGGCTACACCTTC. Its protein product is CSARVRTGAIYGYTF.

This clonotype was observed many times. V is TRBV5-1 and J is TRBJ1-5, with 12 positions matching TRBD1. CDR1 is SGHRS, CDR2 YFSETQ, per germline. CDR3 length: 16 residues. Losses at the gene ends were 4 bases for V and 6 bases for J; bases not matched to a gene: 8. CDR3 loop: CASSLRDRGQGQPQHF. As DNA, the CDR3 is TGCGCCAGCAGCCTCCGGGACAGGGGGCAGGGTCAGCCCCAGCATTTT.

This clonotype was seen more than once but under ten times. The chain uses TRBV7-8 and TRBJ2-7; 8 bases map to TRBD1. The CDR3 loop spans 16 amino acids. Germline V gene data show CDR1 as SGHVS and CDR2 as FQNEAQ. V shed 1 base, J shed 7 bases, and the junction held 12 bases outside the gene matches. The CDR3 sequence: CASSLDRWQGAREQYF. The CDR3 nucleotides read TGTGCCAGCAGCTTAGATCGATGGCAGGGGGCGCGGGAGCAGTACTTC.

This clonotype was counted ten times or more. V is TRBV2 and J is TRBJ2-1; D not certain. Germline CDR1 SNHLY, CDR2 FYNNEI. The V end lost 1 base, the J end lost 6 bases, and 7 bases lay between the germline ends. There are 13 residues in the CDR3. In DNA form, the CDR3 reads TGTGCCAGCAGTGAAGGCCTCTCCAATGAGCAGTTCTTC. Translation gives CASSEGLSNEQFF.

This clonotype has ten or more counts. The chain combines TRBV10-3 with TRBJ2-7, with D unclear. The CDR3 length is 12 residues. CDR1 and CDR2 (germline): ENHRY, SYGVKD. Trimming left V 4 bases short and J 0 bases short, with 4 bases between. CDR3 sequence: CAISASSYEQYF. The CDR3 DNA sequence: TGTGCCATCAGTGCTAGCTCCTACGAGCAGTACTTC.

This clonotype came up a few times. The CDR3 ends on some other residue instead of the conserved phenylalanine or tryptophan, so this is likely a read error. The V and J genes are TRBV15 and TRBJ2-7; no reliable D call. Germline V lookup: CDR1 LNHNV, CDR2 YYDKDF (reference sequence). Trimming took 5 bases from V and 0 from J, leaving 8 bases between them. The CDR3 spans 13 residues. This chain's CDR3 is CATSATSSYEQYL. The CDR3 DNA follows: TGTGCCACCAGCGCTACAAGCTCCTACGAGCAGTACCTC.

The chain is built from TRBV6-1 and TRBJ2-5; 14 bases line up with TRBD2. J lost 5 bases, V lost 5 bases, and 7 bases had no gene match. CDR1 and CDR2 (germline): MNHNS, SASEGT. CDR3 size: 16 residues. Here the CDR3 reads CASSQSGLAGVETQYF. The CDR3 DNA reads as TGTGCCAGCAGTCAATCGGGACTAGCGGGGGTGGAGACCCAGTACTTC.

V usage is TRBV7-9 and J usage is TRBJ1-1; 9 bases line up with TRBD1. The CDR3 has 16 residues. Germline V gene lookup returns CDR1 SEHNR and CDR2 FQNEAQ (reference sequence). V was pared by 2 bases and J by 4 bases, with 8 bases of the junction left unmatched. CDR3 in amino acids: CASSLKDRGRITEAFF. The CDR3 DNA reads TGTGCCAGCAGCTTAAAGGACAGGGGCCGTATCACTGAAGCTTTCTTT.